This passage covers 18 T cell receptor beta chains from one sample sequenced in a study of HIV-infected patients and healthy controls. Reverse transcription used approximately 500 ng RNA and constant-region primers for alpha and beta. Each of the alpha and beta chains got its own library through chain-specific third strand synthesis with indices. TCRdb called the 5' RACE reads again in MiXCR, with one record for every CDR3 protein. Of roughly 14,000 distinct CDR3 sequences in the sample, around 6.7% were seen once. No cell fractionation was done, so the repertoire covers all unsorted peripheral blood T cells. The sample consisted of blood. The source of these receptors is an adult in good health.

This clonotype was picked up a small number of times. The genes are TRBV7-9 and TRBJ2-3; no reliable D call. This CDR3 has 14 amino acids. Trimming took 5 bases from V and 4 from J, leaving 13 bases between them. Germline values: CDR1 SEHNR, CDR2 FQNEAQ (reference sequence). This CDR3 is CASSLLTWADTQYF. The CDR3 DNA reads TGTGCCAGCAGCCTCCTGACGTGGGCAGATACGCAGTATTTT. The whole variable domain, filled in from reference TRBV7-9 and TRBJ2-3, reads DTGVSQNPRHKITKRGQNVTFRCDPISEHNRLYWYRQTLGQGPEFLTYFQNEAQLEKSRLLSDRFSAERPKGSFSTLEIQRTEQGDSAMYLCASSLLTWADTQYFGPGTRLTVL.

This clonotype was recorded many times. The chain links TRBV19 to TRBJ2-3; 7 nucleotides agree with TRBD1. CDR1 is LNHDA and CDR2 is SQIVND in the germline V gene (reference sequence). There are 13 residues in the CDR3. After removal of 6 bases from V and 4 bases from J, the junction contained 4 bases not matched to a gene. For the CDR3, the DNA is TGTGCCAGTAGAGGACAGGTTGCAGATACGCAGTATTTT. Amino acids: CASRGQVADTQYF.

This clonotype was found many times. The chain has TRBV28 and TRBJ1-1, with TRBD1 matching 9 bases. J lost 1 base, V lost 2 bases, and 11 bases had no gene match. The germline CDR1 and CDR2 sequences are MDHEN and SYDVKM. The CDR3 spans 18 residues. The DNA for the CDR3 is TGTGCCAGCAGTTTACGGAAAACAGGGGGCAGAGGGAACACTGAAGCTTTCTTT. Its protein is CASSLRKTGGRGNTEAFF. The variable domain in full, with the rest retrieved from reference TRBV28 and TRBJ1-1, is DVKVTQSSRYLVKRTGEKVFLECVQDMDHENMFWYRQDPGLGLRLIYFSYDVKMKEKGDIPEGYSVSREKKERFSLILESASTNQTSMYLCASSLRKTGGRGNTEAFFGQGTRLTVV.

In this sample, this clonotype turned up many times. The gene calls are TRBV5-1 and TRBJ2-7, with TRBD2 identical over 9 bases. Trimming at V came to 4 bases and at J to 4 bases, leaving 9 bases not matched to a gene. There are 15 residues in the CDR3. Looked up from germline, CDR1 is SGHRS and CDR2 is YFSETQ. The CDR3 nucleotides are TGCGCCAGCAGCCCGATAGCGGGGGACCATTACGAGCAGTACTTC. Translating gives CASSPIAGDHYEQYF.

In this sample, this clonotype is medium-sized (0.01 to 0.1%). The J gene is TRBJ1-4, the V gene TRBV29-1; D is ambiguous. The germline V and J ends were trimmed by 4 bases and 7 bases, with 13 bases remaining between them. Germline CDR1 and CDR2: SQVTM and ANQGSEA. This CDR3 contains 13 residues. In DNA, the CDR3 is TGCAGCGTTGTGTATGGGGTTGGTGAAAAACTGTTTTTT. It translates to CSVVYGVGEKLFF.

This clonotype was seen many times. The V call is TRBV28, the J call TRBJ2-7; 8 bases fit TRBD1. The CDR3 is 14 amino acids. Per germline, CDR1 MDHEN and CDR2 SYDVKM. V shed 5 bases, J shed 7 bases, and the junction held 10 bases outside the gene matches. In DNA, the CDR3 is TGTGCCAGCAGTCCCGCTACAGGGGGTCGGGAGCAGTACTTC. Its protein product is CASSPATGGREQYF.

This clonotype came up many times. The chain has TRBV20-1 and TRBJ2-1; D is perhaps TRBD2 (6 bases). V was cut by 4 bases and J by 8 bases, with 21 bases left in between. This CDR3 has 15 residues. CDR1 is DFQATT, CDR2 SNEGSKA, per germline (reference sequence). CDR3 sequence (DNA): TGCAGTGCTATCACAATCCGGGACTTTCGGTATGAGCAGTTCTTC. This encodes CSAITIRDFRYEQFF.

The sample holds many counts of this clonotype. The V gene is TRBV19, the J gene TRBJ2-2; D call uncertain. V was clipped by 6 bases and J by 6 bases, with 8 bases between them. Germline V lookup: CDR1 LNHDA, CDR2 SQIVND (reference sequence). There are 12 residues in the CDR3. The CDR3 spells CASSFDSGELFF. CDR3 DNA sequence: TGTGCCAGTAGCTTTGACTCCGGGGAGCTGTTTTTT. Variable domain in full (rest from reference TRBV19 and TRBJ2-2): DGGITQSPKYLFRKEGQNVTLSCEQNLNHDAMYWYRQDPGQGLRLIYYSQIVNDFQKGDIAEGYSVSREKKESFPLTVTSAQKNPTAFYLCASSFDSGELFFGEGSRLTVL.

Only a few counts were recorded for this clonotype. The rearrangement joins TRBV6-2 or TRBV6-3 to TRBJ2-2; TRBD2 aligns across 9 bases. Looked up from germline, CDR1 is MNHEY and CDR2 is SVGEGT. V trimming: 2 bases; J trimming: 0 bases; junction bases outside the gene matches: 4. This CDR3 spans 17 amino acids. The CDR3, as DNA: TGTGCCAGCAGTTACCTTAGCGGGGGCGCGAACACCGGGGAGCTGTTTTTT. Protein sequence: CASSYLSGGANTGELFF.

This clonotype has a count of ten or more. The rearrangement uses TRBV3-1 and TRBJ2-5; D may be TRBD2 (5 bases). CDR3 length: 15 residues. V was shortened by 0 bases and J by 4 bases, with 12 bases between the two germline ends. Germline V gene data show CDR1 as LGHDT and CDR2 as YNNKEL (reference sequence). CDR3 in amino acids: CASSQESGNRETQYF. CDR3 sequence (DNA): TGTGCCAGCAGCCAAGAATCGGGGAATCGAGAGACCCAGTACTTC.

This chain links TRBV4-3 with TRBJ1-6, with D unresolved. CDR3 length: 17 residues. Trimming removed 0 bases at V and 0 bases at J, with 9 bases between. CDR1 is LGHNA, CDR2 YSLEER, per germline. The CDR3 spells CASSQELLSSYNSPLHF. The DNA of the CDR3 is TGCGCCAGCAGCCAAGAACTTCTCAGCTCCTATAATTCACCCCTCCACTTT.

The chain recombines TRBV3-1 with TRBJ1-1; 7 nucleotides agree with TRBD1. The CDR3 has 15 residues. CDR1 and CDR2 from the germline V gene are LGHDT and YNNKEL (reference sequence). The V segment lost 4 bases and the J segment 4 bases; nucleotides outside the gene matches: 9. The chain's CDR3 is CASSPTVTGSTEAFF. The CDR3 DNA sequence: TGTGCCAGCAGCCCAACTGTGACAGGGTCCACTGAAGCTTTCTTT.

This clonotype was detected many times. J is TRBJ2-1 and V is TRBV7-9; 9 bases are a match to TRBD2. Per germline, CDR1 SEHNR and CDR2 FQNEAQ (reference sequence). Trimming at V came to 2 bases and at J to 8 bases, leaving 10 bases not matched to a gene. The CDR3 contains 16 residues. The CDR3 loop reads CASSLFGLAGTDEQFF. CDR3 nucleotide sequence: TGTGCCAGCAGCTTATTCGGGCTAGCGGGGACCGATGAGCAGTTCTTC. Full variable domain (remainder filled in from reference TRBV7-9 and TRBJ2-1): DTGVSQNPRHKITKRGQNVTFRCDPISEHNRLYWYRQTLGQGPEFLTYFQNEAQLEKSRLLSDRFSAERPKGSFSTLEIQRTEQGDSAMYLCASSLFGLAGTDEQFFGPGTRLTVL.

This clonotype occurred many times. In DNA form, the CDR3 reads TGTGCCACTCTTCCCGACGGGACGCGCTCCTACAATGAGCAGTTCTTC. Translation: CATLPDGTRSYNEQFF. The chain couples TRBV19 to TRBJ2-1; D is possibly TRBD1 or TRBD2 (5 bases each). Germline V gene sequence: CDR1 LNHDA, CDR2 SQIVND (reference sequence). This CDR3 is built from 16 residues. V dropped 10 bases and J dropped 0 bases, with 19 bases sitting between them.

This clonotype was recorded at least ten times. The chain joins TRBV5-6 to TRBJ2-7; D is ambiguous. V lost 1 base and J 4 bases, leaving 3 bases between the germline ends. CDR1 and CDR2 from the germline V gene are SGHDT and YYEEEE. The CDR3 contains 11 residues. The CDR3 protein is CASSLWYEQYF. The CDR3 DNA follows: TGTGCCAGCAGCTTGTGGTACGAGCAGTACTTC.

This clonotype was counted at least ten times. The chain couples TRBV10-3 to TRBJ2-7; D gene ambiguous. The CDR3 has 9 amino acids. V was shortened by 8 bases and J by 2 bases, with 1 base between the two germline ends. From germline, CDR1 is ENHRY and CDR2 SYGVKD. CDR3 sequence: CAIPYEQYF. The CDR3 coding sequence is TGTGCCATCCCCTACGAGCAGTACTTC.

Ten or more counts support this clonotype. The V gene is TRBV19, the J gene TRBJ2-3; maybe TRBD1 (5 bases). The CDR3 is 14 residues long. The germline gives CDR1 LNHDA, CDR2 SQIVND (reference sequence). The V and J ends lost 10 bases and 5 bases respectively, with 19 bases between them. In DNA, the CDR3 is TGTGCCACTGGTTGGGGCGTTAAAGGAGATACGCAGTATTTT. Protein sequence: CATGWGVKGDTQYF.

This clonotype came up many times. The rearrangement links TRBV4-2 to TRBJ2-1; 8 nucleotides line up with TRBD2. V lost 7 bases and J lost 8; bases outside the gene matches: 13. Germline assignment: CDR1 LGHNA and CDR2 YNFKEQ. The length of the CDR3 is 15 residues. This CDR3 is CASKIGLAGLDEQFF. The CDR3 region has the DNA TGTGCCAGCAAAATAGGGCTAGCGGGTTTGGATGAGCAGTTCTTC.